Listed below are T cell receptor beta chains from one sample, sequenced in a study of neurological immune-mediated disorders. TCRdb reanalysed the 5' RACE reads using MiXCR and keeps one entry per CDR3 protein. Among fewer than 90,000 distinct CDR3 sequences listed, 10% were seen once. Sequencing used PBMCs. The source is a man aged 35-49 years in good health. Each CDR3 is given with its conserved first and last residue. D genes are given only for firm matches. Clone size is given for some rows only: seen once, a few or many times, or a class if the clone is expanded.

TRBJ2-5,.,.,TRBV4-2,CASKGGLQSETQYF,TGTGCCAGCAAGGGGGGGCTTCAGTCAGAGACCCAGTACTTC
TRBJ2-7,.,many,TRBV6-8,CASSYELASYEQYF,TGTGCCAGCAGTTACGAGCTAGCTTCCTACGAGCAGTACTTC
TRBJ2-5,.,many,TRBV10-1,CASSVRDGKTQYF,TGCGCCAGCAGTGTCCGGGACGGCAAAACCCAGTACTTC
TRBJ2-1,.,.,TRBV5-6,CTSSLEGSAVVKSTTYNEQFF,TGTACCAGCAGCTTGGAGGGTTCGGCCGTGGTCAAAAGTACGACCTACAATGAGCAGTTCTTC
TRBJ2-2,.,.,TRBV12-3/TRBV12-4,CASRDNTGELFF,TGTGCCAGCAGAGACAACACCGGGGAGCTGTTTTTT
TRBJ1-1,.,many,TRBV16,CASSHAGDLEAFF,TGTGCCAGCAGCCATGCGGGGGACCTTGAAGCTTTCTTT
TRBJ1-6,.,many,TRBV11-2,CASSLDKRGSPLHF,TGTGCCAGCAGCTTAGATAAGAGGGGATCACCCCTCCACTTT
TRBJ2-5,TRBD2,.,TRBV5-1,CASSLASGSQETQYF,TGCGCCAGCAGCTTGGCCAGCGGGAGCCAAGAGACCCAGTACTTC
TRBJ1-5,.,.,TRBV2,CASSPDRTNQPQHF,TGTGCCAGCAGCCCCGACAGGACCAATCAGCCCCAGCATTTT
TRBJ1-1,TRBD1,.,TRBV6-6,CASSPGDPGGTEAFF,TGTGCCAGCAGCCCAGGAGACCCAGGGGGGACTGAAGCTTTCTTT
TRBJ2-3,.,many,TRBV29-1,CSVRSSLSPTDTQYF,TGCAGCGTTCGGTCTAGTCTTTCCCCTACAGATACGCAGTATTTT
TRBJ2-1,TRBD2,.,TRBV2,CANIEREADEQFF,TGTGCCAACATTGAGCGGGAGGCCGATGAGCAGTTCTTC
TRBJ2-6,.,few,TRBV4-2,CASRTDFRSGANVLTF,TGTGCCAGCAGAACCGACTTTAGGTCTGGGGCCAACGTCCTGACTTTC
TRBJ1-1,.,many,TRBV6-5,CASHLIGGTEAFF,TGTGCCAGCCACCTAATCGGTGGCACTGAAGCTTTCTTT
TRBJ1-2,.,.,TRBV18,CASSHPEANDYGYTF,TGTGCCAGCTCACACCCGGAGGCCAACGACTATGGCTACACCTTC
TRBJ2-1,TRBD1,many,TRBV29-1,CSVDGLGTGGDEQFF,TGCAGCGTTGACGGTTTGGGGACAGGAGGCGATGAGCAGTTCTTC
TRBJ2-1,TRBD2,many,TRBV28,CASSLPPGRGSYNEQFF,TGTGCCAGCAGTTTACCTCCCGGGAGGGGGTCCTACAATGAGCAGTTCTTC
TRBJ2-7,.,many,TRBV5-5,CASSFLLGAYEQYF,TGTGCCAGCAGCTTCCTGTTGGGGGCCTACGAGCAGTACTTC
TRBJ2-5,.,.,TRBV11-2,CASKGGRGGETQYF,TGTGCCAGCAAGGGGGGCCGAGGCGGAGAGACCCAGTACTTC
TRBJ1-1,.,many,TRBV29-1,CSVDQQGLGTEAFF,TGCAGCGTTGACCAACAGGGATTGGGCACTGAAGCTTTCTTT
TRBJ2-7,.,many,TRBV18,CASSPGASPSYEQYF,TGTGCCAGCTCACCAGGGGCAAGCCCCTCCTACGAGCAGTACTTC
TRBJ2-1,.,many,TRBV11-2,CASSLDRAGAYNEQFF,TGTGCCAGCAGCTTAGATAGAGCTGGAGCATACAATGAGCAGTTCTTC
TRBJ2-5,TRBD1,many,TRBV12-3/TRBV12-4,CASSFREWDSFQETQYF,TGTGCCAGCAGTTTTAGGGAGTGGGACAGCTTCCAAGAGACCCAGTACTTC
TRBJ2-3,.,many,TRBV18,CASSPVTDTQYF,TGTGCCAGCTCACCTGTCACAGATACGCAGTATTTT
TRBJ2-2,TRBD2,many,TRBV7-3,CASSLKLAGASNTGELFF,TGTGCCAGCAGCTTGAAACTAGCGGGAGCCTCGAACACCGGGGAGCTGTTTTTT
TRBJ2-1,TRBD1,.,TRBV6-5,CASSYSTGQGNEQFF,TGTGCCAGCAGTTACTCGACCGGACAGGGCAATGAGCAGTTCTTC
TRBJ1-2,TRBD1,.,TRBV19,CASSWTGGYTF,TGTGCCAGTAGTTGGACAGGGGGCTACACCTTC
TRBJ1-1,.,many,TRBV15,CATKVGRADTEAFF,TGTGCCACCAAAGTCGGCCGGGCGGACACTGAAGCTTTCTTT
TRBJ2-6,.,many,TRBV6-1,CASSARGAGGANVLTF,TGTGCCAGCAGTGCAAGGGGGGCAGGTGGGGCCAACGTCCTGACTTTC
TRBJ2-1,.,many,TRBV29-1,CSVAEGYNEQFF,TGCAGCGTTGCGGAGGGCTACAATGAGCAGTTCTTC
TRBJ2-7,TRBD2,many,TRBV27,CASRRGGAQEQYF,TGTGCCAGCAGGCGGGGGGGGGCGCAAGAGCAGTACTTC
TRBJ2-1,TRBD2,many,TRBV18,CASSSHPGLADNEQFF,TGTGCCAGCTCATCCCACCCGGGACTAGCGGACAATGAGCAGTTCTTC
TRBJ2-5,.,many,TRBV10-3,CATHRDPQETQYF,TGTGCCACCCACCGTGACCCTCAAGAGACCCAGTACTTC
TRBJ2-7,.,many,TRBV7-9,CASSIEPLTTYEQYF,TGTGCCAGCAGCATAGAGCCTTTGACTACCTACGAGCAGTACTTC
TRBJ2-3,TRBD2,many,TRBV12-3/TRBV12-4,CASSLGLAVGTDTQYF,TGTGCCAGCAGTTTAGGACTAGCCGTGGGCACAGATACGCAGTATTTT
TRBJ2-3,.,many,TRBV7-3,CASSLLAFPDTQYF,TGTGCCAGCAGTCTATTAGCATTCCCAGATACGCAGTATTTT
TRBJ1-6,.,many,TRBV6-1,CASSEVGSVTLHF,TGTGCCAGCAGTGAAGTGGGTAGTGTTACCCTCCACTTT
TRBJ2-2,.,many,TRBV7-2,CASSLQGNTGELFF,TGTGCCAGCAGCTTACAGGGGAACACCGGGGAGCTGTTTTTT
TRBJ2-1,.,.,TRBV25-1,CASSDHDGGPGEQFF,TGTGCCAGCAGTGATCATGACGGGGGTCCAGGGGAGCAGTTCTTC
TRBJ2-2,TRBD2,few,TRBV6-1,CASSLLASDTGELFF,TGTGCCAGCAGCCTACTAGCGAGCGACACCGGGGAGCTGTTTTTT
TRBJ2-1,.,many,TRBV5-1,CASSLVQASSYNEQFF,TGCGCCAGCAGCTTGGTACAGGCGAGCTCCTACAATGAGCAGTTCTTC